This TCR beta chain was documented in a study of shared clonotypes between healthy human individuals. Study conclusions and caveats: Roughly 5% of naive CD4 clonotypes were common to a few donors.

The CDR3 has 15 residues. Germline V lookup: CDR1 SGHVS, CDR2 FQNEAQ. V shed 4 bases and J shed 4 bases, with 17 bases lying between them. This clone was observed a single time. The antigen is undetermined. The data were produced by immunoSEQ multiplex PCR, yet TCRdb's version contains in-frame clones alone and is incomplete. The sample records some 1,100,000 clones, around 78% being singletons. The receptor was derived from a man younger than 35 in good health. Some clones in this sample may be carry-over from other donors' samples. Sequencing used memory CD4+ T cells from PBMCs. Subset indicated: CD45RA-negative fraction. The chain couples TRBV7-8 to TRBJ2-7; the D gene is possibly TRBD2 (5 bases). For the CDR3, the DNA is TGTGCCAGCAGCTCTTCGGGAAACCCTAAGTACGAGCAGTACTTC. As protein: CASSSSGNPKYEQYF.